The text below deals with one T cell receptor beta chain. This sample was included in a study of blood T cell repertoires in COVID-19. Using immunoSEQ multiplex PCR, the repertoire was profiled, and TCRdb retains in-frame clones only, with some absent. This sample has 270,000 or so clones, with approximately 90% found just once. Study members were between roughly 18 and 89 years old and lived in around 24 US regions. This CDR3 has 13 residues. CDR1 SGHTA and CDR2 FQGTGA come from the germline V gene. J lost 9 bases, V lost 4 bases, and 6 bases had no gene match. The genes are TRBV7-3 and TRBJ1-5; 7 nucleotides agree with TRBD1. The sequencing input was PBMCs or T cells enriched from blood (not recorded which). The sequence came from a woman in her forties with acute COVID-19. CDR3 bases: TGTGCCAGCAGCTCAAGGGACAGCGGGCCCCAGCATTTT. As protein: CASSSRDSGPQHF.